The 20 T cell receptor beta chains below were found in one sample sequenced in a study of blood T cell repertoires in COVID-19. Assay: immunoSEQ multiplex PCR; the TCRdb copy retains only in-frame clones and omits some. Here the sample spans tens of thousands of clones, 65% to 85% being singletons. The sample comprised peripheral blood. The source of these receptors is a woman aged 80 or older with acute or convalescent COVID-19.

Details on this clone: In the same sample, other DNA sequences code for this CDR3. The chain is built from TRBV5-1 and TRBJ2-2; 8 nucleotides agree with TRBD1. V dropped 0 bases and J dropped 1; count of bases not matched to a gene: 2. CDR3 size: 16 residues. CDR1 is SGHRS and CDR2 is YFSETQ in the germline V gene. CDR3 amino acids: CASSLEGQGNTGELFF. The CDR3 bases are TGCGCCAGCAGCTTGGAAGGACAGGGGAACACCGGGGAGCTGTTTTTT.

This sequence joins TRBV23-1 and TRBJ1-1; the D gene is possibly TRBD1 (5 bases). TRBV23-1 is an open reading frame, and its role is uncertain. Trimming removed 7 bases from V and 0 bases from J, with 18 bases in between. The CDR3 is made up of 16 amino acids. CDR3 sequence (DNA): TGCGCCAGCATTCGGGACTCTTGCCCCATGAACACTGAAGCTTTCTTT. Protein: CASIRDSCPMNTEAFF.

This clone was seen a few times. Other DNA sequences from this sample encode an identical CDR3 as well. V is TRBV9 and J is TRBJ1-1, with D perhaps matching TRBD1 (5 bases). The CDR3 has 16 residues. V was clipped by 0 bases and J by 1 base, with 13 bases between them. The germline V gene encodes CDR1 SGDLS and CDR2 YYNGEE. The CDR3 here is CASSVGGGASNTEAFF. The CDR3 DNA reads as TGTGCCAGCAGCGTAGGAGGTGGGGCTTCGAACACTGAAGCTTTCTTT.

The V call is TRBV11-2, the J call TRBJ1-1; D ambiguous. The V gene lost 7 bases and the J gene lost 1 base, with 7 bases spanning the gap. Germline V gene data show CDR1 as SGHAT and CDR2 as FQNNGV. This CDR3 region has 12 residues. The CDR3 DNA reads TGTGCCAGCACGTACGGGAACACTGAAGCTTTCTTT. This sequence encodes CASTYGNTEAFF.

The chain links TRBV21-1 to TRBJ1-1; the table gives TRBD1 as D, unverified against the DNA. TRBV21-1 is described as a pseudogene. The CDR3 covers 19 residues. CDR3 nucleotide sequence: TGTGCCACCAATAAGAAAATGACAGGGAACTACTCTTTGAACACTGAAGCTTTCTTT. Translation: CATNKKMTGNYSLNTEAFF.

In its sample, this clone was seen a few times. This sequence joins TRBV5-1 and TRBJ1-2, with D maybe TRBD1 (5 bases). The CDR3 extends over 15 amino acids. V was pared by 0 bases and J by 2 bases, with 11 bases between. Germline assignment: CDR1 SGHRS and CDR2 YFSETQ. CDR3 in DNA: TGCGCCAGCAGCTTGGTCGGGGGATCCAACTATGGCTACACCTTC. Protein: CASSLVGGSNYGYTF.

This clone was recorded only once. The chain joins TRBV6-4 to TRBJ2-3; 7 bases match TRBD2. The germline V gene has CDR1 MRHNA and CDR2 SNTAGT. The J segment lost 4 bases and the V segment lost 0 bases, leaving 10 bases of the junction unmatched. The CDR3 covers 17 residues. CDR3 sequence (DNA): TGTGCCAGCAGTGACTCTTTGGGCGGGGGTTCAGCAGATACGCAGTATTTT. Residues: CASSDSLGGGSADTQYF.

To note about this clone: The same CDR3 can be traced to other DNA sequences in this sample. This sequence joins TRBV19 and TRBJ2-2, with D maybe TRBD2 (5 bases). With 6 bases removed from V and 6 bases from J, the gap between germline ends came to 8 bases. Germline V CDR1 and CDR2: LNHDA, SQIVND (reference sequence). The CDR3 is made up of 12 amino acids. CDR3 loop: CASSMRAGELFF. CDR3 DNA: TGTGCCAGTAGCATGCGGGCCGGGGAGCTGTTTTTT.

The rearrangement links TRBV7-8 to TRBJ2-7; no clear D gene. Trimming stripped 5 bases from V and 4 bases from J, with 9 bases between. The CDR3 contains 12 residues. CDR1 SGHVS and CDR2 FQNEAQ come from the germline V gene. CDR3 amino acids: CASSPKNYEQYF. The CDR3 nucleotides read TGTGCCAGCAGCCCCAAAAATTACGAGCAGTACTTC.

The genes are TRBV29-1 and TRBJ1-2; D is ambiguous. The CDR3 has 11 amino acids. With 1 base removed from V and 7 bases from J, the gap between germline ends came to 7 bases. The germline CDR1 and CDR2 sequences are SQVTM and ANQGSEA. CDR3 in DNA: TGCAGCGTTGAAGTCTCCGGTGGCTACACCTTC. Translating gives CSVEVSGGYTF.

The V call is TRBV7-3, the J call TRBJ1-3, with D possibly being TRBD1 (5 bases). Between the trimmed V and J ends, which lost 1 base and 5 bases, there was a span of 15 bases. Germline-derived CDR1 and CDR2 are SGHTA and FQGTGA. The CDR3 spans 16 residues. CDR3 DNA sequence: TGTGCCAGCAGCTTAAGCCCCCCGGGGGTAAGAAACACCATATATTTT. Translation: CASSLSPPGVRNTIYF.

This clone was seen once. The chain recombines TRBV4-1 with TRBJ2-5; TRBD2 matches at 10 bases. This CDR3 is built from 19 residues. The V and J ends lost 5 bases and 2 bases, in that order; junction bases with no gene match: 17. Per the germline V gene, CDR1 is MGHRA and CDR2 is YSYEKL. The CDR3 bases are TGCGCCAGCAGCTACCGGGGGGTAGCGGGGGGTCTATCTCAAGAGACCCAGTACTTC. The encoded protein is CASSYRGVAGGLSQETQYF.

This rearrangement joins TRBV9 to TRBJ2-1; 8 bases fit TRBD1. This CDR3 has 16 residues. CDR1 and CDR2 from the germline V gene are SGDLS and YYNGEE. V lost 0 bases to trimming and J lost 6 bases; unmatched junction nucleotides: 8. In DNA form, the CDR3 reads TGTGCCAGCAGCGTAGCCCCTCAGGGGGCTTTCAATGAGCAGTTCTTC. It translates to CASSVAPQGAFNEQFF.

The chain links TRBV2 to TRBJ1-1; 7 positions match TRBD1. Germline loops: CDR1 SNHLY, CDR2 FYNNEI. The trim removed 7 bases at V and 4 bases at J, leaving 6 bases unmatched. The CDR3 consists of 13 residues. CDR3 sequence reads: CASTRGGGTEAFF. The CDR3 coding sequence is TGTGCCAGCACCCGAGGGGGCGGCACTGAAGCTTTCTTT. Looking up the rest from reference TRBV2 and TRBJ1-1 gives the full variable domain: EPEVTQTPSHQVTQMGQEVILRCVPISNHLYFYWYRQILGQKVEFLVSFYNNEISEKSEIFDDQFSVERPDGSNFTLKIRSTKLEDSAMYFCASTRGGGTEAFFGQGTRLTVV.

The V call is TRBV18, the J call TRBJ1-1; D is unresolved. The CDR3 loop spans 14 amino acids. CDR1 and CDR2 (germline): KGHSH, LQKENI. V lost 3 bases, J lost 3 bases, and 11 bases lay in between. CDR3 sequence (DNA): TGTGCCAGCTCACCGATTTCCCCAGACACTGAAGCTTTCTTT. Residues: CASSPISPDTEAFF.

V is TRBV14 and J is TRBJ1-2, with a weak D call TRBD1 (6 bases). The CDR3 contains 12 residues. In germline, CDR1 is SGHDN, CDR2 FVKESK. The V and J ends lost 10 bases and 4 bases respectively, with 13 bases between them. The chain's CDR3 is CAITGSTYGYTF. The DNA for the CDR3 is TGTGCCATCACAGGGTCGACCTATGGCTACACCTTC.

Only one count was recorded for this clone. V gene TRBV10-3 combines with J gene TRBJ1-1; possibly TRBD1 for D (6 bases). This CDR3 contains 14 residues. Looked up from germline, CDR1 is ENHRY and CDR2 is SYGVKD. V was cut by 7 bases and J by 0 bases, with 12 bases left in between. The CDR3 nucleotides are TGTGCCATCAAGAAGACAGGAGTGAACACTGAAGCTTTCTTT. Translated, it gives CAIKKTGVNTEAFF.

V is TRBV28 and J is TRBJ1-1; tentatively, D is TRBD1 (5 bases). Germline V CDR1 and CDR2: MDHEN, SYDVKM. The CDR3 covers 16 residues. Trimming took 3 bases from V and 1 from J, leaving 15 bases between them. DNA for the CDR3: TGTGCCAGCAGTTTCTTCGGTCGCGGGGGGAACACTGAAGCTTTCTTT. It yields the protein CASSFFGRGGNTEAFF.

In its sample, this clone was seen a few times. The rearrangement joins TRBV9 to TRBJ2-7, with 8 bases lining up with TRBD2. V was clipped by 3 bases and J by 4 bases; unmatched bases: 9. The CDR3 runs to 15 residues. Germline V gene lookup returns CDR1 SGDLS and CDR2 YYNGEE. CDR3: CASSDPTGGGYEQYF. The CDR3 nucleotides are TGTGCCAGCAGCGATCCGACAGGCGGGGGGTACGAGCAGTACTTC.

This clone turned up a few times. The chain uses TRBV19 and TRBJ2-5, with 9 bases lining up with TRBD2. The CDR3 has 16 amino acids. V lost 5 bases, J lost 5 bases, and 12 bases stayed unmatched. Germline V lookup: CDR1 LNHDA, CDR2 SQIVND (reference sequence). CDR3 sequence reads: CASSLSGGGAVETQYF. CDR3 nucleotides: TGTGCCAGTAGTCTATCGGGCGGGGGGGCTGTGGAGACCCAGTACTTC.